The 24 T cell receptor beta chains presented below share a single source sample, sequenced in a study of shared clonotypes between healthy human individuals. The method was immunoSEQ multiplex PCR; TCRdb's version includes in-frame clones alone and lacks a portion of them. The table includes some 900,000 clones, over 60% detected once. The source material was memory CD4+ T cells sorted from blood. Indicated subset: CD45RA-negative fraction. These receptors all come from a man younger than 35 in good health.

The rearrangement uses TRBV7-9 and TRBJ1-2; D unresolved. There are 13 residues in the CDR3. V gave up 5 bases and J gave up 0 bases, with 7 bases separating them. CDR1 is SEHNR and CDR2 is FQNEAQ in the germline V gene (reference sequence). The CDR3 region is CASSQVANYGYTF. The CDR3 DNA is TGTGCCAGCAGCCAGGTAGCTAACTATGGCTACACCTTC. Filled out from reference TRBV7-9 and TRBJ1-2, the complete variable domain reads DTGVSQNPRHKITKRGQNVTFRCDPISEHNRLYWYRQTLGQGPEFLTYFQNEAQLEKSRLLSDRFSAERPKGSFSTLEIQRTEQGDSAMYLCASSQVANYGYTFGSGTRLTVV.

The chain carries TRBV6-1 and TRBJ2-2; possible D gene TRBD2, 6 bases. V shed 7 bases and J shed 4 bases, with 16 bases lying between them. This CDR3 spans 15 amino acids. The germline V gene has CDR1 MNHNS and CDR2 SASEGT. CDR3 DNA sequence: TGTGCCAGCACTATGGGGGGTCAGGGCACCGGGGAGCTGTTTTTT. This encodes CASTMGGQGTGELFF.

This rearrangement joins TRBV28 to TRBJ1-2; D is ambiguous. Germline V CDR1 and CDR2: MDHEN, SYDVKM. V was pared by 3 bases and J by 5 bases, with 10 bases between. The CDR3 is 13 amino acids. The CDR3 bases are TGTGCCAGCAGTTTGGGTTACCAGTATGGCTACACCTTC. Its translation is CASSLGYQYGYTF.

The V and J genes are TRBV6-1 and TRBJ1-1; TRBD1 might be the D (5 bases). Trimming stripped 4 bases from V and 1 base from J, with 10 bases between. The CDR3 is 14 amino acids. Per germline, CDR1 MNHNS and CDR2 SASEGT. The CDR3 spells CASSVWGENTEAFF. CDR3 nucleotide sequence: TGTGCCAGCAGTGTGTGGGGGGAGAACACTGAAGCTTTCTTT.

CDR3 protein: CASSDLLGSTNEKLFF. Here the CDR3 DNA reads TGTGCCAGCTCAGACCTCCTGGGGTCAACTAATGAAAAACTGTTTTTT. This chain joins TRBV18 and TRBJ1-4; D is unresolved. V was cut by 5 bases and J by 0 bases, with 13 bases left in between. The CDR3 is 16 residues long. Germline V gene lookup returns CDR1 KGHSH and CDR2 LQKENI.

The chain joins TRBV2 to TRBJ2-1; D may correspond to TRBD1 or TRBD2 (7 bases each). Germline V CDR1 and CDR2: SNHLY, FYNNEI. This CDR3 has 15 residues. The V end was cut by 6 bases, the J end by 4 bases, with 16 bases between. CDR3 DNA: TGTGCCAGCAGCAGGGGGGGCCTATCATACAATGAGCAGTTCTTC. Translating it yields CASSRGGLSYNEQFF.

This chain joins TRBV5-1 and TRBJ2-7, with 10 bases lining up with TRBD2. J was trimmed by 2 bases and V by 4 bases; bases with no gene match: 6. This CDR3 is 15 amino acids long. Germline CDR1 is SGHRS and CDR2 is YFSETQ. CDR3 nucleotide sequence: TGCGCCAGCAGCCGGACTAGCGGACCGACCTACGAGCAGTACTTC. Amino acids: CASSRTSGPTYEQYF.

The chain recombines TRBV5-6 with TRBJ1-4; TRBD1 agrees at 9 bases. With V trimmed by 4 bases and J by 6 bases, 7 bases remained unmatched. This CDR3 spans 15 amino acids. From germline, CDR1 is SGHDT and CDR2 YYEEEE. CDR3 residues: CASSKWDRDYEKLFF. In DNA form, the CDR3 reads TGTGCCAGCAGCAAATGGGACAGGGACTATGAAAAACTGTTTTTT.

V is TRBV6-6 and J is TRBJ1-4; D unresolved. Germline V gives CDR1 MNHNY, CDR2 SVGAGI (reference sequence). V lost 4 bases and J lost 8, with 11 bases in between. The CDR3 is 13 residues long. The CDR3 sequence is CASSSLNVEKLFF. Written as DNA, the CDR3 is TGTGCCAGCAGTTCCCTGAACGTGGAAAAACTGTTTTTT.

V gene TRBV7-2 combines with J gene TRBJ2-7; 8 nucleotides agree with TRBD2. V was pared by 5 bases and J by 4 bases, with 10 bases of the junction left unmatched. Germline CDR1 and CDR2: SGHTA and FQGNSA. The CDR3 is made up of 15 amino acids. CDR3 bases: TGTGCCAGCAGCGGAGACGGGACTAGTATGTACGAGCAGTACTTC. It translates to CASSGDGTSMYEQYF.

This clone came up a few times. J is TRBJ1-4 and V is TRBV2; a possible D gene is TRBD1 (6 bases). V was pared by 7 bases and J by 7 bases, with 16 bases between. The CDR3 is 14 amino acids. The V gene's germline CDR1 is SNHLY and CDR2 FYNNEI. The CDR3 nucleotides read TGTGCCAGCATCATTCGGGGAGGGGGTGAAAAACTGTTTTTT. As protein: CASIIRGGGEKLFF. Together with reference TRBV2 and TRBJ1-4, the CDR3 gives the full variable domain: EPEVTQTPSHQVTQMGQEVILRCVPISNHLYFYWYRQILGQKVEFLVSFYNNEISEKSEIFDDQFSVERPDGSNFTLKIRSTKLEDSAMYFCASIIRGGGEKLFFGSGTQLSVL.

V and J are TRBV10-1 and TRBJ2-7; no reliable D call. This CDR3 spans 13 amino acids. From germline, CDR1 is WNHNN and CDR2 SYGVQD (reference sequence). The V end lost 5 bases, the J end lost 1 base, and 9 bases lay between the germline ends. CDR3 residues: CASSLKGSYEQYF. CDR3 DNA sequence: TGCGCCAGCAGTCTCAAGGGTTCCTACGAGCAGTACTTC.

The rearrangement joins TRBV11-3 to TRBJ2-2; no firm D call. V lost 3 bases, J lost 4 bases, and 15 bases lay in between. The CDR3 covers 16 residues. CDR1 and CDR2 (germline): SGHNT, YENEEA. CDR3 in DNA: TGTGCCAGCAGCTTGACGGACGTCATAGGCACCGGGGAGCTGTTTTTT. This gives the protein CASSLTDVIGTGELFF. Full variable domain (rest looked up from reference TRBV11-3 and TRBJ2-2): EAGVVQSPRYKIIEKKQPVAFWCNPISGHNTLYWYLQNLGQGPELLIRYENEEAVDDSQLPKDRFSAERLKGVDSTLKIQPAELGDSAVYLCASSLTDVIGTGELFFGEGSRLTVL.

The chain couples TRBV29-1 to TRBJ2-3, with 7 bases identical to TRBD1. With 6 bases clipped from V and 0 bases from J, the junction kept 6 bases outside the gene matches. This CDR3 has 14 amino acids. The germline V gene has CDR1 SQVTM and CDR2 ANQGSEA. CDR3 protein: CSVDGQDSTDTQYF. The CDR3 DNA reads as TGCAGCGTAGACGGACAGGATAGCACAGATACGCAGTATTTT.

The chain links TRBV5-4 to TRBJ1-1, with D perhaps matching TRBD1 (5 bases). The CDR3 covers 13 residues. Germline V gene data show CDR1 as SGHNT and CDR2 as YYREEE (reference sequence). V lost 4 bases, J lost 7 bases, and 14 bases lay in between. DNA for the CDR3: TGTGCCAGCAGCAAACAGGTGGGGGATGAAGCTTTCTTT. The encoded protein is CASSKQVGDEAFF.

This chain uses TRBV7-2 with TRBJ1-3; TRBD1 is a possible D gene (5 bases). CDR3 size: 14 residues. Trimming shortened V by 7 bases and J by 6 bases, and 16 bases separated the two germline ends. Per germline, CDR1 SGHTA and CDR2 FQGNSA. Here the CDR3 reads CASTRPGWENTIYF. Written as DNA, the CDR3 is TGTGCCAGCACCCGACCAGGGTGGGAAAACACCATATATTTT.

The V call is TRBV7-2, the J call TRBJ2-7; D is possibly TRBD1 or TRBD2 (5 bases each). With 5 bases removed from V and 3 bases from J, the gap between germline ends came to 8 bases. Germline CDR1 and CDR2: SGHTA and FQGNSA. CDR3 length equals 12 residues. The CDR3 DNA sequence: TGTGCCAGCAGCACGGGGCTCTACGAGCAGTACTTC. This sequence encodes CASSTGLYEQYF.

V gene TRBV11-2 combines with J gene TRBJ1-6; no clear D. In germline, CDR1 is SGHAT, CDR2 FQNNGV. Trimming took 2 bases from V and 10 from J, leaving 9 bases between them. This CDR3 region has 13 residues. CDR3 sequence reads: CASSLSPDSPLHF. Here the CDR3 DNA reads TGTGCCAGCAGCTTAAGCCCAGACTCACCCCTCCACTTT.

The chain links TRBV5-4 to TRBJ2-1; D is perhaps TRBD2 (6 bases). Germline V CDR1 and CDR2: SGHNT, YYREEE (reference sequence). CDR3 length: 16 residues. V lost 3 bases and J 4 bases, leaving 17 bases between the germline ends. The CDR3: CASSSGDSAWYNEQFF. The CDR3 DNA sequence: TGTGCCAGCAGCTCCGGGGACTCGGCGTGGTACAATGAGCAGTTCTTC.

This sequence joins TRBV5-1 and TRBJ1-2; a weak D match, TRBD1 (6 bases). This CDR3 region has 15 residues. Trimming removed 3 bases at V and 6 bases at J, with 18 bases between. The germline V gene has CDR1 SGHRS and CDR2 YFSETQ. The CDR3 here is CASSSQIGGLDGYTF. CDR3 bases: TGCGCCAGCAGCTCCCAGATAGGGGGTTTGGATGGCTACACCTTC.

V is TRBV5-4 and J is TRBJ2-5, with 9 nucleotides matching TRBD1. The germline V gene encodes CDR1 SGHNT and CDR2 YYREEE (reference sequence). V lost 8 bases and J lost 2; bases outside the gene matches: 7. This CDR3 comprises 14 residues. CDR3 nucleotide sequence: TGTGCCAGTAGGGACAGGGAGTTTCAAGAGACCCAGTACTTC. It is translated as CASRDREFQETQYF.

In nucleotides, the CDR3 is TGTGCCAGCAGTATGAGGGGGGGAGATCAGCCCCAGCATTTT. Its protein is CASSMRGGDQPQHF. The rearrangement links TRBV27 to TRBJ1-5; D is perhaps TRBD1 (6 bases). V gave up 5 bases and J gave up 5 bases, with 13 bases separating them. The CDR3 contains 14 residues. Germline V gene data show CDR1 as MNHEY and CDR2 as SMNVEV (reference sequence).

The rearrangement uses TRBV11-2 and TRBJ1-4, with D perhaps TRBD1 (6 bases). Trimming pared 2 bases from V and 6 bases from J, leaving 13 bases between. Per germline, CDR1 SGHAT and CDR2 FQNNGV. This CDR3 is built from 15 residues. Here the CDR3 DNA reads TGTGCCAGCAGCTTAACAGGGTTTGGGGATGAAAAACTGTTTTTT. This translates into CASSLTGFGDEKLFF. The variable domain in full, completed from reference TRBV11-2 and TRBJ1-4, reads EAGVAQSPRYKIIEKRQSVAFWCNPISGHATLYWYQQILGQGPKLLIQFQNNGVVDDSQLPKDRFSAERLKGVDSTLKIQPAKLEDSAVYLCASSLTGFGDEKLFFGSGTQLSVL.

A few counts support this clone. This sample includes further DNA sequences coding for the same CDR3. The CDR3 DNA reads as TGTGCCAGCAGCGTAGTCCACGGCTATGGCTACACCTTC. This encodes CASSVVHGYGYTF. V is TRBV9 and J is TRBJ1-2, with unresolved D. The length of the CDR3 is 13 residues. CDR1 is SGDLS, CDR2 YYNGEE, per germline. V lost 0 bases and J lost 4, with 7 bases in between. Combining the CDR3 with reference TRBV9 and TRBJ1-2 gives the whole variable domain DSGVTQTPKHLITATGQRVTLRCSPRSGDLSVYWYQQSLDQGLQFLIQYYNGEERAKGNILERFSAQQFPDLHSELNLSSLELGDSALYFCASSVVHGYGYTFGSGTRLTVV.